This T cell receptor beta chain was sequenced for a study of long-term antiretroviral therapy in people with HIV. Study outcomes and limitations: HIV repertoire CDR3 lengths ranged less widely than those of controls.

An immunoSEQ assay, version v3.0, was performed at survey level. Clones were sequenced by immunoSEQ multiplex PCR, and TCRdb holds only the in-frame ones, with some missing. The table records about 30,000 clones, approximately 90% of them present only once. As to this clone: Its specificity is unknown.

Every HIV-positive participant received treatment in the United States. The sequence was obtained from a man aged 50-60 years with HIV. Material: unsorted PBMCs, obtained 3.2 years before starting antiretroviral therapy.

In DNA, the CDR3 is TGTGCCAGCAGTTCCGACAGGGGAAGCTATGGTGGCTACACCTTC. Its translation: CASSSDRGSYGGYTF. The chain has TRBV5-5 and TRBJ1-2; TRBD1 agrees at 8 bases. Germline lookup yields CDR1 SGHKS and CDR2 YYEKEE (reference sequence). The CDR3 contains 15 residues. Trimming at V came to 5 bases and at J to 7 bases, leaving 13 bases not matched to a gene.